This T cell receptor (beta chain) appears in the sequencing data of a study of blood T cell repertoires in COVID-19. This clone was counted once. Per the original methods: Reference gene primers were amplified, and this amplification served to estimate nucleated cell counts. Sequencing was performed with immunoSEQ multiplex PCR; in TCRdb, only in-frame clones are kept and a portion is missing. The V and J calls and clone size were taken over from that table, and D and trimming were inferred from the DNA. This table has approximately 470,000 clones, around 90% appearing once. Recovered status applied to Cohort 3 donors who had two consecutive negative PCRs. It also applied to those with clearance or with symptom resolution. V dropped 1 base and J dropped 2 bases, with 19 bases sitting between them. Germline CDR1 MGHRA, CDR2 YSYEKL. The CDR3 runs to 18 residues.

Sequencing was carried out using PBMCs or T cells enriched from blood (not recorded which). The TCR comes from a woman aged 18-29 years who had recovered from COVID-19. The chain uses TRBV4-1 and TRBJ2-3; weak D call: TRBD1 (6 bases). The CDR3 region has the DNA TGCGCCAGCAGCCAAGCACCGGACAGTCTACAGCTCACAGATACGCAGTATTTT. Encoded protein: CASSQAPDSLQLTDTQYF.